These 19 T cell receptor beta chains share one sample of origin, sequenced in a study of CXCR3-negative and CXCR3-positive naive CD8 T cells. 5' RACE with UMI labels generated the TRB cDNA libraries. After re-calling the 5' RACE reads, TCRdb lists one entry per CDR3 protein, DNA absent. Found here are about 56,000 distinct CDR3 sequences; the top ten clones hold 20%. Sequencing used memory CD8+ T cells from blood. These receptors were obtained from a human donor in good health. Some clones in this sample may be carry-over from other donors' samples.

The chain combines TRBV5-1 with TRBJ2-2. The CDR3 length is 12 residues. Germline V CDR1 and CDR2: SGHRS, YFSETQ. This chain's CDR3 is CASSWDAGELFF.

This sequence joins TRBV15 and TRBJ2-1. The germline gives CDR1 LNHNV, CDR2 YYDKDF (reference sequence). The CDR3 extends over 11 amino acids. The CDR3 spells CATSSINEQFF.

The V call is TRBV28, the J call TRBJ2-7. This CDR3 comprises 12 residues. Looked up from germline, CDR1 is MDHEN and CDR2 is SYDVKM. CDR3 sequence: CASSHSTYEQYF.

This chain's CDR3 is CASSGTEGYEQYF. This chain links TRBV6-6 with TRBJ2-7; TCRdb's assignment of TRBD1 cannot be checked, as there is no DNA. Germline CDR1 MNHNY, CDR2 SVGAGI (reference sequence). The CDR3 consists of 13 residues.

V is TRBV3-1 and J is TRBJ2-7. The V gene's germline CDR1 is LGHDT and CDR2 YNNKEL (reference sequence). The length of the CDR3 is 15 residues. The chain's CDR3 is CASSPYMGSSYEQYF.

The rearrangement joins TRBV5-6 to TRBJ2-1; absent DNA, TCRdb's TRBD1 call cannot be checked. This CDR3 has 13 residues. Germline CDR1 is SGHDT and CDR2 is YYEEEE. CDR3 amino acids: CASSLTGANEQFF.

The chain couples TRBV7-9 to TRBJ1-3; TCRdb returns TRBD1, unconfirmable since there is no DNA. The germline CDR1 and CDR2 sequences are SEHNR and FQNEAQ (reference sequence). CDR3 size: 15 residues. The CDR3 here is CASIHEGYSGNTIYF.

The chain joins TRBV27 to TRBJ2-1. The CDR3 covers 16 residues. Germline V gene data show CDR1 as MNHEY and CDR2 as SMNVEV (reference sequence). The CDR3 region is CASSLEPASSYNEQFF.

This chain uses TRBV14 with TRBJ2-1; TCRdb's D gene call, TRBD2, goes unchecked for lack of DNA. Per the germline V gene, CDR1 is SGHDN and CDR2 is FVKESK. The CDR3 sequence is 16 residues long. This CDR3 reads CASSEPGLAGYNEQFF.

The CDR3 loop is CASSYEQGTLGYGYTF. V gene TRBV6-5 combines with J gene TRBJ1-2; TCRdb outputs TRBD1, but without DNA this stays unchecked. The germline CDR1 and CDR2 sequences are MNHEY and SVGAGI. The CDR3 is 16 residues long.

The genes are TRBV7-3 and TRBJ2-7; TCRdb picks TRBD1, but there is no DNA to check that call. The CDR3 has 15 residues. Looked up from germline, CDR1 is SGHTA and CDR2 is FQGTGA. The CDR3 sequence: CASSSGGGQASEQYF.

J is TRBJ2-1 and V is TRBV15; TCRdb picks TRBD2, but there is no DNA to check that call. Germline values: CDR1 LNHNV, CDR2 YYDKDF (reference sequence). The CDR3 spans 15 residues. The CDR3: CATSRGLAGGNEQFF.

CDR3 protein: CASRDPLVWDTQYF. This chain joins TRBV27 and TRBJ2-3; the D gene TCRdb calls, TRBD1, cannot be checked with no DNA. Germline-derived CDR1 and CDR2 are MNHEY and SMNVEV (reference sequence). The CDR3 has 14 amino acids.

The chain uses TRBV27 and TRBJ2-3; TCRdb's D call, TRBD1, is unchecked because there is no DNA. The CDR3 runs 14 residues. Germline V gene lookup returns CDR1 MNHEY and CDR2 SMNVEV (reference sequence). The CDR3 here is CASSFSDPVDTQYF.

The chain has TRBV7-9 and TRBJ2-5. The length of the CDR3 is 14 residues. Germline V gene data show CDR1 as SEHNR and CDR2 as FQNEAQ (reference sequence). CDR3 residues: CASSPIWTQETQYF.

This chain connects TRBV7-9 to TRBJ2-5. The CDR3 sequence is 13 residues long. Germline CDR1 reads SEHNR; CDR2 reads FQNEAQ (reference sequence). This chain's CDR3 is CASSLDGQETQYF.

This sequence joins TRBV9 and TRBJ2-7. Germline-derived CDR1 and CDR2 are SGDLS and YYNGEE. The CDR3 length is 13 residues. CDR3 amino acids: CASSVGSAYEQYF.

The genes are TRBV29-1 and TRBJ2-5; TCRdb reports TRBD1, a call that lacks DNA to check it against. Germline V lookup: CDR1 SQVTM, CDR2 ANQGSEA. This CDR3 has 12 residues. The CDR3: CSVEDRGETQYF.

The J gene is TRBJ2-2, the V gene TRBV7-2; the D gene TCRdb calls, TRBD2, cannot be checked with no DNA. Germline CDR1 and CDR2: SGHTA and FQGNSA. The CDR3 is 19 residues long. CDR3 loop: CASSPPFGTSGEYTGELFF. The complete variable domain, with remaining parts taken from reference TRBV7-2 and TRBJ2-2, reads GAGVSQSPSNKVTEKGKDVELRCDPISGHTALYWYRQSLGQGLEFLIYFQGNSAPDKSGLPSDRFSAERTGGSVSTLTIQRTQQEDSAVYLCASSPPFGTSGEYTGELFFGEGSRLTVL.